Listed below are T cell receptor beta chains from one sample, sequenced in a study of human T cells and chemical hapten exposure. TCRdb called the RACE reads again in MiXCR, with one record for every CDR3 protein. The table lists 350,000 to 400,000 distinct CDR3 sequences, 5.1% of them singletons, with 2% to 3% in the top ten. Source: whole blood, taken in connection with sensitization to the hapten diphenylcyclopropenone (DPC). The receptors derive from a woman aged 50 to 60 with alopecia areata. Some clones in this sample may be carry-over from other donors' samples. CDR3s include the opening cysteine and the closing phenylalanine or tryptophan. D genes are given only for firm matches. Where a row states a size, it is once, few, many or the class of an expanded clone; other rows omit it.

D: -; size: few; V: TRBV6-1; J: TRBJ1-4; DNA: TGTGCCAGCAGGCGGGATTATAATGAAAAACTGTTTTTT; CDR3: CASRRDYNEKLFF
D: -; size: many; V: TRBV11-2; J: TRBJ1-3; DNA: TGTGCCAGCAGCTTAGAGTGGAACTCTGGAAACACCATATATTTT; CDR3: CASSLEWNSGNTIYF
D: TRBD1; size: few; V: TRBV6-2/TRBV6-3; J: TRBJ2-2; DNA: TGTGCCAGCAACTACCCGGGACAGGGGGTCGGCACCGGGGAGCTGTTTTTT; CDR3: CASNYPGQGVGTGELFF
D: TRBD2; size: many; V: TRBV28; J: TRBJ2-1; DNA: TGTGCCATAACCGGGACTAGCGGGAGGCCTGTGGGGAATGAGCAGTTCTTC; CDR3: CAITGTSGRPVGNEQFF
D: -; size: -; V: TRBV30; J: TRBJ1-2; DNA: TGTGCCTGGAGTGTACTCGGGTCAGCTCCCGGCTACACCTTC; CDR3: CAWSVLGSAPGYTF
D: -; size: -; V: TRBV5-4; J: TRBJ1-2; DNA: TGTGCCAGCACCCTCCGTGGGAGGGGCAGCTATGGCTACACCTTC; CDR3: CASTLRGRGSYGYTF
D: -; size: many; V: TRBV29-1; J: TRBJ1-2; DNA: TGCAGCGTTGAGTTAGACGGGTTCGGTGGCTACACCTTC; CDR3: CSVELDGFGGYTF
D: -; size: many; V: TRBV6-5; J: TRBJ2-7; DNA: TGTGCCAGCAGTTCGCCCGCGGAGCAGTACTTC; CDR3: CASSSPAEQYF
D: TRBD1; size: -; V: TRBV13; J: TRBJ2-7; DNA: TGTGCCAGCAGCTTAGATGGGACAGGATCCTACGAGCAGTACTTC; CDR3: CASSLDGTGSYEQYF
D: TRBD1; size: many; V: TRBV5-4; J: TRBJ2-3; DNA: TGTGCCAGCAGCTTGTCCGGACAGGGAGCAGATACGCAGTATTTT; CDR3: CASSLSGQGADTQYF
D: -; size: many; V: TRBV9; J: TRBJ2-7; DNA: TGTGCCAGCAGCGTAGGACTGGAAACCTACGAGCAGTACTTC; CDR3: CASSVGLETYEQYF
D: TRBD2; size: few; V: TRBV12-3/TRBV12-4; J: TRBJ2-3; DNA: TGTGCCAGCAGGCCATATAGCGGGAGGGGGTCAGATACGCAGTATTTT; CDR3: CASRPYSGRGSDTQYF
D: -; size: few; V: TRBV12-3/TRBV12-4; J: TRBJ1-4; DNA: TGTGCCAGCAGTTTGGCCGGGAAGAAACTGTTTTTT; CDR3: CASSLAGKKLFF
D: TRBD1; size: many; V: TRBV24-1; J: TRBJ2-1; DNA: TGTGCCACCAGTGGTCCCCGGGACAGGGGCACCTACAATGAGCAGTTCTTC; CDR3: CATSGPRDRGTYNEQFF
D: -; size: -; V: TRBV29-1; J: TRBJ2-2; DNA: TGCAGCGTTGTATCAAGCACCGGGGAGCTGTTTTTT; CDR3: CSVVSSTGELFF
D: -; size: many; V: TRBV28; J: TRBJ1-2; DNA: TGTGCCAGCAGTTTAAGTGGGGGCTACACCTTC; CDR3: CASSLSGGYTF
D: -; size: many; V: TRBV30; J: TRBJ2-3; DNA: TGTGCCTGGAGTCAATTTACAGGGAAAAGCACAGATACGCAGTATTTT; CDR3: CAWSQFTGKSTDTQYF